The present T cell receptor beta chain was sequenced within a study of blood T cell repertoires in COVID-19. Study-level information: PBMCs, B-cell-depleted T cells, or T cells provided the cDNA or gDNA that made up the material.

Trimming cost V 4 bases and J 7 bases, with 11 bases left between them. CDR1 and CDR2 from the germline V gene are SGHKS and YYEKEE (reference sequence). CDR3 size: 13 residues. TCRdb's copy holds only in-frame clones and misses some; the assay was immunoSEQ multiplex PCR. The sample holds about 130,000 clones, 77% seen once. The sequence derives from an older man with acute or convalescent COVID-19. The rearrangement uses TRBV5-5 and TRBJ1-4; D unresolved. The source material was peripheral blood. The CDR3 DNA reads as TGTGCCAGCAGCGTCACAGAGGGTGAAAAACTGTTTTTT. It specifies CASSVTEGEKLFF.